Presented here are 12 T cell receptor beta chains from one specimen sequenced in a study of Ad26.COV2.S vaccination and SARS-CoV-2 variants. TCRdb's table, derived via immunoSEQ multiplex PCR, lists solely in-frame clones and lacks some. The sample consists of more than 300,000 clones, around nine tenths of them appearing once. Treatment specified: some 20 received Ad26.COV2.S at low or high dose, single or two shots; roughly five received placebo; per-sample allocation not given. Day 63 after the first injection of vaccine or placebo was the sampling time. The sequenced sample was peripheral blood, obtained in a trial of Ad26.COV2.S vaccine versus placebo. The receptors originated from a person between 18 and 65 years old who received the Ad26.COV2.S COVID-19 vaccine or a placebo.

The rearrangement joins TRBV6-5 to TRBJ1-4, with D possibly TRBD1 on 6 matching bases. This CDR3 has 15 amino acids. Germline assignment: CDR1 MNHEY and CDR2 SVGAGI. V was pared by 3 bases and J by 8 bases, with 16 bases between. CDR3 protein: CASSYLGGASEKLFF. CDR3 in DNA: TGTGCCAGCAGTTATCTTGGGGGCGCTTCGGAAAAACTGTTTTTT.

This chain links TRBV13 with TRBJ2-7; D not resolved. Germline CDR1 is PRHDT and CDR2 is FYEKMQ (reference sequence). This CDR3 comprises 13 residues. V was shortened by 0 bases and J by 4 bases, with 7 bases between the two germline ends. CDR3 sequence: CASSLGIGYEQYF. The CDR3 DNA reads as TGTGCCAGCAGCTTAGGTATAGGATACGAGCAGTACTTC.

The chain joins TRBV6-2 or TRBV6-3 to TRBJ2-7; 7 bases agree with TRBD2. The CDR3 consists of 14 residues. Unmatched junction bases numbered 3, after V lost 2 bases and J lost 2 bases. In germline, CDR1 is MNHEY, CDR2 SVGEGT. The CDR3 DNA is TGTGCCAGCAGTTACGCTAGCGGCCCCTACGAGCAGTACTTC. It is translated as CASSYASGPYEQYF.

The rearrangement links TRBV30 to TRBJ2-3, with D possibly matching TRBD2 (6 bases). CDR1 and CDR2 (germline): GTSNPN, SVGIG (reference sequence). Trimming took off 5 bases at V and 8 bases at J, with 14 bases between the two ends. The CDR3 is 12 residues long. CDR3 protein: CAWVGGGSTQYF. DNA of the CDR3: TGTGCCTGGGTGGGGGGAGGCAGTACGCAGTATTTT.

The V gene is TRBV18, the J gene TRBJ1-2; D uncertain. Trimming cost V 3 bases and J 2 bases, with 13 bases left between them. This CDR3 contains 15 residues. CDR1 KGHSH and CDR2 LQKENI come from the germline V gene. The DNA for the CDR3 is TGTGCCAGCTCACCGGCTGTAGGGCCCAACTATGGCTACACCTTC. Protein sequence: CASSPAVGPNYGYTF.

The chain links TRBV28 to TRBJ1-2; D is unclear. This CDR3 spans 14 amino acids. Germline V gives CDR1 MDHEN, CDR2 SYDVKM. The V and J ends lost 6 bases and 0 bases respectively, with 11 bases between them. CDR3 bases: TGTGCCAGCAGAGGACGGCAAGCTAACTATGGCTACACCTTC. Protein sequence: CASRGRQANYGYTF.

The chain links TRBV11-2 to TRBJ2-1; unclear D gene. This CDR3 has 15 amino acids. The germline gives CDR1 SGHAT, CDR2 FQNNGV. V was pared by 5 bases and J by 0 bases, with 11 bases between. The CDR3 loop is CASSPAYSSYNEQFF. The CDR3 region has the DNA TGTGCCAGCAGCCCCGCGTATAGCTCCTACAATGAGCAGTTCTTC. The full variable domain, in which reference TRBV11-2 and TRBJ2-1 provide the parts outside the CDR3, is EAGVAQSPRYKIIEKRQSVAFWCNPISGHATLYWYQQILGQGPKLLIQFQNNGVVDDSQLPKDRFSAERLKGVDSTLKIQPAKLEDSAVYLCASSPAYSSYNEQFFGPGTRLTVL.

This rearrangement joins TRBV18 to TRBJ2-7; the D gene is possibly TRBD1 (5 bases). The germline V and J ends were trimmed by 3 bases and 3 bases, with 12 bases remaining between them. The germline V gene encodes CDR1 KGHSH and CDR2 LQKENI. This CDR3 region has 14 residues. In DNA, the CDR3 is TGTGCCAGCTCACCCTTTTCTGACAGCTACGAGCAGTACTTC. This encodes CASSPFSDSYEQYF.

The DNA for the CDR3 is TGTGCCAGCAGTGACGGGGTCGGCACCGGGGAGCTGTTTTTT. Its translation is CASSDGVGTGELFF. This chain joins TRBV27 and TRBJ2-2, with D maybe TRBD2 (5 bases). The V gene's germline CDR1 is MNHEY and CDR2 SMNVEV (reference sequence). This CDR3 has 14 amino acids. V lost 5 bases, J lost 4 bases, and 11 bases lay in between.

The chain links TRBV3-1 (or the pseudogene TRBV3-2) to TRBJ2-1; D uncertain. The CDR3 is made up of 11 amino acids. V was cut by 11 bases and J by 4 bases, with 9 bases left in between. The V gene's germline CDR1 is LGHDT and CDR2 YNNKEL (reference sequence). Written as DNA, the CDR3 is TGTGCCGTAGGCCGATACAATGAGCAGTTCTTC. Residues: CAVGRYNEQFF.

The DNA for the CDR3 is TGTGCCAGCAGCCGCCTGGGACAGGGTTCGAACACCGGGGAGCTGTTTTTT. Encoded protein: CASSRLGQGSNTGELFF. The chain uses TRBV21-1 and TRBJ2-2; the DNA was not used to check the table's D call, TRBD1. TRBV21-1 is described as a pseudogene. The CDR3 covers 17 residues.

V is TRBV28 and J is TRBJ1-5; D might be TRBD1 (6 bases). Trimming took off 4 bases at V and 1 base at J, with 11 bases between the two ends. CDR3 length equals 15 residues. Germline V CDR1 and CDR2: MDHEN, SYDVKM. The CDR3 coding sequence is TGTGCCAGCAGTTGGGGGGGGCTCAGCAATCAGCCCCAGCATTTT. As protein: CASSWGGLSNQPQHF.